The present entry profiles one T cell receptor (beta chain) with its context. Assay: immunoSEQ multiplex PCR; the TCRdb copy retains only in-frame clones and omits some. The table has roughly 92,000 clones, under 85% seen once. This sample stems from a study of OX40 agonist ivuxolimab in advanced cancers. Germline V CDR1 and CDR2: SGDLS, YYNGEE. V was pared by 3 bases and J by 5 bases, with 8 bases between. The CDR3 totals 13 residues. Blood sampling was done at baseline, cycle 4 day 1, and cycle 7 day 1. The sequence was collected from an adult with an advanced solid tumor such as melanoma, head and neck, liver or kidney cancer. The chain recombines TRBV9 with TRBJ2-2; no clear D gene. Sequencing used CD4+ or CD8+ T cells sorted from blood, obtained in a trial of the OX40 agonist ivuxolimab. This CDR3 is CASSALMTGELFF. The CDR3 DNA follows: TGTGCCAGCAGCGCCCTTATGACCGGGGAGCTGTTTTTT.